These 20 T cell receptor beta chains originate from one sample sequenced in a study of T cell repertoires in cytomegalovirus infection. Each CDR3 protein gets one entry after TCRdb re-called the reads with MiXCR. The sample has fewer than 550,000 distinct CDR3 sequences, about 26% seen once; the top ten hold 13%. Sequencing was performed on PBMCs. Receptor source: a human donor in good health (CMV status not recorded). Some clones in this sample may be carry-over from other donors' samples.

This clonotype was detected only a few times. CDR3 DNA sequence: TGTGCCAGCAGCCTGGTAGCGGGAGTTCGCAATGAGCAGTTCTTC. This encodes CASSLVAGVRNEQFF. V gene TRBV14 combines with J gene TRBJ2-1; 9 nucleotides align to TRBD2. Trimming removed 4 bases from V and 6 bases from J; junction bases left unmatched: 7. Germline CDR1 SGHDN, CDR2 FVKESK. CDR3 size: 15 residues.

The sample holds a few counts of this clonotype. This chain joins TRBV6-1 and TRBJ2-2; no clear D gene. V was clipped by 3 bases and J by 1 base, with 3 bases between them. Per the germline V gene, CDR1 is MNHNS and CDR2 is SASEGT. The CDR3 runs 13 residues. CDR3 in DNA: TGTGCCAGCAGTGACGAGAACACCGGGGAGCTGTTTTTT. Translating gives CASSDENTGELFF.

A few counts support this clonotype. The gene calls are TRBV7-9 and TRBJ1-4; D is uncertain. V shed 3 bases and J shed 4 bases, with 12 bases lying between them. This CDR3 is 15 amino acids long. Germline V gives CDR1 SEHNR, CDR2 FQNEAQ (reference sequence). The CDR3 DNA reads TGTGCCAGCAGCTTGTTATCAGGAGTTAATGAAAAACTGTTTTTT. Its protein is CASSLLSGVNEKLFF.

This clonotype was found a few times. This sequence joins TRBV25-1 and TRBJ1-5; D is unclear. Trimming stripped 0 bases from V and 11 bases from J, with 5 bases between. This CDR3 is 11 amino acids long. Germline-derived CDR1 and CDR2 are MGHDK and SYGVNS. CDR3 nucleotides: TGTGCCAGCAGTGAATATGGTTCCCAGCATTTT. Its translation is CASSEYGSQHF.

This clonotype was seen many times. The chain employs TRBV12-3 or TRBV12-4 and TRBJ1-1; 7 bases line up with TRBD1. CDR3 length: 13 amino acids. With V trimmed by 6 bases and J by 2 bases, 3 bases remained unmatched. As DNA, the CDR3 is TGTGCCAGCAGAAGACAGGGTAACACTGAAGCTTTCTTT. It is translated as CASRRQGNTEAFF.

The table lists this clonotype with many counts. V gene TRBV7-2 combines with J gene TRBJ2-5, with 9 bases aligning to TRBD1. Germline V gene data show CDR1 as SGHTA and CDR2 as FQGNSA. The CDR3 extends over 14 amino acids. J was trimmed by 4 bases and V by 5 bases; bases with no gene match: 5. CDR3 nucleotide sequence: TGTGCCAGCAGCGACTACAGGGGGCGAGAGACCCAGTACTTC. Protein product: CASSDYRGRETQYF.

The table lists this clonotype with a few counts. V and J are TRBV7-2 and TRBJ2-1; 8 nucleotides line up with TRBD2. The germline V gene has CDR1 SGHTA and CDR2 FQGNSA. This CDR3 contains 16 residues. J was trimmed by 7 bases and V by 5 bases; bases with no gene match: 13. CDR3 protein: CASSPRTSIKGNEQFF. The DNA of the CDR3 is TGTGCCAGCAGCCCTAGGACTAGCATCAAGGGGAATGAGCAGTTCTTC.

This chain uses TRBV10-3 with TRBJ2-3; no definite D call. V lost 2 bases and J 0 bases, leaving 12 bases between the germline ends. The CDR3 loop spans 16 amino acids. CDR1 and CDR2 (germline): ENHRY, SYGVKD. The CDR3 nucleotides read TGTGCCATCAGTGAGCCGAGGAGTCCTAGCACAGATACGCAGTATTTT. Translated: CAISEPRSPSTDTQYF.

CDR3 residues: CATSDLELAGVNEQFF. CDR3 DNA sequence: TGTGCCACCAGTGATTTGGAACTAGCGGGAGTCAATGAGCAGTTCTTC. This chain uses TRBV24-1 with TRBJ2-1; 11 nucleotides line up with TRBD2. Germline loops: CDR1 KGHDR, CDR2 SFDVKD. With V trimmed by 0 bases and J by 6 bases, 3 bases remained unmatched. This CDR3 is built from 16 residues.

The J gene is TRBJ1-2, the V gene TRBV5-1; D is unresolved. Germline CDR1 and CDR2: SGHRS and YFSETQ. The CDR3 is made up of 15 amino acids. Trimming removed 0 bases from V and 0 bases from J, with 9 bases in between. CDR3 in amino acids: CASSLDGLTNYGYTF. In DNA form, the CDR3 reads TGCGCCAGCAGCTTGGATGGCCTTACTAACTATGGCTACACCTTC.

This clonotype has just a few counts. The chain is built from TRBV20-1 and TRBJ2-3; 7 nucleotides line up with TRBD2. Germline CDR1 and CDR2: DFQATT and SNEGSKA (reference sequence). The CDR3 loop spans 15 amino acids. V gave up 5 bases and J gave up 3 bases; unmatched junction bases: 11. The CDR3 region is CSAFQAGVNTDTQYF. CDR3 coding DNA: TGCAGTGCTTTCCAGGCGGGAGTTAATACAGATACGCAGTATTTT.

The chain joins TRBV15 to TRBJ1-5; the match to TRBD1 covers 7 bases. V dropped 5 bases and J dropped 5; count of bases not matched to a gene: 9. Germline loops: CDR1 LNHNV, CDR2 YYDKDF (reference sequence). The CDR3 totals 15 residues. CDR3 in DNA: TGTGCCACCAGCGGGGGCAAACAGGGGTATCAGCCCCAGCATTTT. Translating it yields CATSGGKQGYQPQHF.

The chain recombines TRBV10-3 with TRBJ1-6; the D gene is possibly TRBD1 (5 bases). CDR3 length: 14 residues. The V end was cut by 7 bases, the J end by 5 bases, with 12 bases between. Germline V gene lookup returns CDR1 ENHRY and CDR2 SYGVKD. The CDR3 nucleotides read TGTGCCATCAAGGAGGGGACTAATAATTCACCCCTCCACTTT. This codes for CAIKEGTNNSPLHF.

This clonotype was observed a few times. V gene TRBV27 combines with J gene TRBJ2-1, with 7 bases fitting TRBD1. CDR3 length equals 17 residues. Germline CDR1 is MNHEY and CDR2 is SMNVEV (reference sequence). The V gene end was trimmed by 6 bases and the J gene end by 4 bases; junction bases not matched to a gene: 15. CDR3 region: CASSVGKQGTGYNEQFF. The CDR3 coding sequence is TGTGCCAGCAGCGTAGGAAAACAGGGGACGGGGTACAATGAGCAGTTCTTC.

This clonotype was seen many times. CDR3 in amino acids: CASSSRQGAGSPLHF. CDR3 in DNA: TGTGCCAGCAGCTCCCGACAGGGGGCCGGTTCACCCCTCCACTTT. The chain is built from TRBV7-2 and TRBJ1-6; 10 positions agree with TRBD1. The V segment lost 4 bases and the J segment 9 bases; nucleotides outside the gene matches: 6. Per germline, CDR1 SGHTA and CDR2 FQGNSA. CDR3 length equals 15 residues. Combining the CDR3 with reference TRBV7-2 and TRBJ1-6 gives the whole variable domain GAGVSQSPSNKVTEKGKDVELRCDPISGHTALYWYRQSLGQGLEFLIYFQGNSAPDKSGLPSDRFSAERTGGSVSTLTIQRTQQEDSAVYLCASSSRQGAGSPLHFGNGTRLTVT.

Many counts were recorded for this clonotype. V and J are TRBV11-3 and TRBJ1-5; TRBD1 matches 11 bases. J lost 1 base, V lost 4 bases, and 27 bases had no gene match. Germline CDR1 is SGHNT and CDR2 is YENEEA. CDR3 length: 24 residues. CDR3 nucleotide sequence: TGTGCCAGCAGCTCCCTAAGGATGGACAGGGGGCCACAACCCAGCATATCGAGCAATCAGCCCCAGCATTTT. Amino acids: CASSSLRMDRGPQPSISSNQPQHF.

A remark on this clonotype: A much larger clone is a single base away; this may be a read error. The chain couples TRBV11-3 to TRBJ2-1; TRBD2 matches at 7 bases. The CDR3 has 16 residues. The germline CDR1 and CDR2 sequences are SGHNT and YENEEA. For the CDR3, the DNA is TGTGCCAGCAGCTCCCGCGTGGGGGGAGGGCACAATAAGCAGTTCTTC. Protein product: CASSSRVGGGHNKQFF.

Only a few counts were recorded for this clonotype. The CDR3 here is CASSLPGLAGGETNTGELFF. The CDR3 nucleotides are TGTGCCAGCAGCTTACCGGGACTAGCGGGAGGCGAGACGAACACCGGGGAGCTGTTTTTT. This rearrangement joins TRBV7-9 to TRBJ2-2; 15 bases match TRBD2. Unmatched junction bases numbered 7, after V lost 2 bases and J lost 0 bases. The germline gives CDR1 SEHNR, CDR2 FQNEAQ (reference sequence). The CDR3 loop spans 20 amino acids.

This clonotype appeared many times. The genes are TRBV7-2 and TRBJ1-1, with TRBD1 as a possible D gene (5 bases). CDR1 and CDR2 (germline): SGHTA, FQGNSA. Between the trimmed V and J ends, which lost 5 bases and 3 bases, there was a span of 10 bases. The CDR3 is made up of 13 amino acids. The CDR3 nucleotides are TGTGCCAGCAGCCCGGCGGGGCACACTGAAGCTTTCTTT. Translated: CASSPAGHTEAFF.

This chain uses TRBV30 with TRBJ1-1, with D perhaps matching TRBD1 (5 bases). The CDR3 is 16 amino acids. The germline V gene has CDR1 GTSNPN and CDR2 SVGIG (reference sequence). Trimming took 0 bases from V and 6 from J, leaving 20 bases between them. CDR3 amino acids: CAWSVRSGSSGAEAFF. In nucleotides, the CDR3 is TGTGCCTGGAGTGTACGGTCGGGTTCATCGGGGGCTGAAGCTTTCTTT.